This TCR beta chain came from a study of Graves' ophthalmopathy and Graves' hyperthyroidism. General study points: The model's ophthalmopathy progression predictions had about 69% sensitivity and over 72% specificity.

In its sample, this clonotype was seen many times. What it binds is unknown. RNA transcripts provided the template for amplifying TCR beta CDR3 regions. HTBI-primed first-round RT-PCR preceded second-round multiplex PCR. From the multiplex PCR reads, TCRdb called clonotypes with MiXCR, one entry per CDR3 protein. The table lists 350,000 to 450,000 distinct CDR3 sequences, roughly 21% of them singletons. This CDR3 is 14 amino acids long. Germline V lookup: CDR1 SGHRS, CDR2 YFSETQ. V trimming: 5 bases; J trimming: 6 bases; junction bases outside the gene matches: 5. This clonotype originated in a woman aged 18 to 35 with stable Graves' hyperthyroidism. Material for sequencing was peripheral blood. The chain recombines TRBV5-1 with TRBJ2-7; 13 bases align to TRBD2. The CDR3 reads CASSPGTSGIEQYF. CDR3 nucleotide sequence: TGCGCCAGCAGTCCCGGGACTAGCGGGATCGAGCAGTACTTC. The complete variable domain, with remaining parts taken from reference TRBV5-1 and TRBJ2-7, reads KAGVTQTPRYLIKTRGQQVTLSCSPISGHRSVSWYQQTPGQGLQFLFEYFSETQRNKGNFPGRFSGRQFSNSRSEMNVSTLELGDSALYLCASSPGTSGIEQYFGPGTRLTVT.